This note documents a single T cell receptor (beta chain) sequence. The target of this receptor is not known. No per-base quality is available; no much larger clone lies one base away. The data belong to a study of T cell responses to AZD1222 COVID-19 vaccine (dated by TCRdb to about 2021). In terms of the full investigation: Because spike-specific TCR depth and breadth did not differ between the two schedules, AZD1222 recipients who got a second dose at roughly 4 weeks were pooled with those who got a second dose at roughly 12 weeks. Trial participants were enrolled into age subgroups of 18-55, 56-69 and 70-plus years, which contained 148, 28 and 57 TCR-sequenced participants, respectively. A total of about 250 trial participants underwent TCR sequencing, of whom about 210 had received two doses of AZD1222 and around 26 had received two doses of the MenACWY control vaccine.

The time point label of this sample denotes: baseline before first vaccination. Vaccinee samples came from UK trials COV001 and COV002, including a single-blind randomized controlled phase 2/3 trial of AZD1222 (ChAdOx1 nCoV-19) in healthy adults. For TCRbeta chain sequencing, PBMC samples were collected from trial participants at day 0 and at day 28 after the second dose. V was cut back by 10 bases and J by 0 bases, leaving a gap of 12 bases between them. As encoded in the germline V gene (reference sequence), CDR1 is MNHNY while CDR2 is SVGAGI. The CDR3 goes from the cysteine to the phenylalanine over 14 residues. The read is trimmed to its CDR3 DNA, 42 bases read in frame from base 1. Paper-wide results and their limitations: Conclusions about previously exposed vaccinees are limited, since just a handful of AZD1222 recipients were seropositive for SARS-CoV-2 at baseline. Epitopes outside the regions mutated in the B.1.351 and B.1.1.7 variants were reportedly recognized by nearly half of the unique spike-specific TCRs. Because no day 14 peak-response samples were available, the repertoires could be characterized only after the peak T cell response. In the small 56-69-year group, the increase in depth fell short of significance, most likely because of low power. Participants were mostly white British, with more females than males. The authors suggested clonal diversity may have been underestimated. The vaccine-associated CD4 TCRs covered the entire spike protein, and the dominant responses fell in regions 160-218 and 743-854. After two AZD1222 doses, both the breadth and the depth of spike-specific TCRs were significantly higher than at day 0 and than in MenACWY recipients.

The CDR3 regions of human TCRbeta chains were analyzed by immunosequencing. In the original analysis: Repertoire TCRs were checked for matches against a reference library of SARS-CoV-2-specific TCRs that had been generated using the MIRA antigen-specificity platform. Breadth meant the fraction of unique TCRs that were SARS-CoV-2-associated, whereas depth meant the fraction of total T cells that were SARS-CoV-2-associated. Using the MIRA data, each spike-specific TCR was mapped to the spike region that the TCR reacts to and placed in a CD4 or CD8 class. Log10-transformed breadth and depth values were compared by one-way ANOVA with Sidak's multiple comparisons tests. Here the immuneACCESS table is served through TCRdb, limited to in-frame sequences with V and J called. Missing clones are a known gap in these copies; in checked studies unresolved V genes cover under half, and the rest lacks a known reason. The V and J calls and clone size come from that table; D and trimming were worked out from the DNA. The sample table holds about 120,000 clones, of which about 89% were seen once. The top ten clones comprise 5.4% of the sample.

The specimen was peripheral blood, collected on day 0 of AZD1222 vaccination. The sequence was collected from an adult in good health. The rearranged segments are TRBV6-6 and TRBJ2-2, with TRBD1 tentatively as D gene (6 bases match). The nucleotide sequence reads as follows: TGTGCCACCTCAACAGGGACGAACACCGGGGAGCTGTTTTTT. Translation gives CATSTGTNTGELFF.